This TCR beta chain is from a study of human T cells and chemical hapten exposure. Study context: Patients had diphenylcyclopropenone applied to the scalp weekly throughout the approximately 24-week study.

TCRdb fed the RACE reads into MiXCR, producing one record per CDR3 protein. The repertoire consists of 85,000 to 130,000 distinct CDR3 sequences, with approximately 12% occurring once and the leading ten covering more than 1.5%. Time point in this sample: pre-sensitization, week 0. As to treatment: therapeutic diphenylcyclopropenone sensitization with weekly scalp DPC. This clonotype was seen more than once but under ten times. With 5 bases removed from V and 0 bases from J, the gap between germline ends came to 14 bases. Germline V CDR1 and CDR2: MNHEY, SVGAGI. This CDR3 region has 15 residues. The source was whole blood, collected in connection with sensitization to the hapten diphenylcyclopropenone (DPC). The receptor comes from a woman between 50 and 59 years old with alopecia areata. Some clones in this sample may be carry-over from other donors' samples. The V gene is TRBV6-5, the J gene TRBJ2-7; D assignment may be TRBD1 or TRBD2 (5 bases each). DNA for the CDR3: TGTGCCAGCAGTAAACGGGGCTGGAGCTCCTACGAGCAGTACTTC. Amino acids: CASSKRGWSSYEQYF.